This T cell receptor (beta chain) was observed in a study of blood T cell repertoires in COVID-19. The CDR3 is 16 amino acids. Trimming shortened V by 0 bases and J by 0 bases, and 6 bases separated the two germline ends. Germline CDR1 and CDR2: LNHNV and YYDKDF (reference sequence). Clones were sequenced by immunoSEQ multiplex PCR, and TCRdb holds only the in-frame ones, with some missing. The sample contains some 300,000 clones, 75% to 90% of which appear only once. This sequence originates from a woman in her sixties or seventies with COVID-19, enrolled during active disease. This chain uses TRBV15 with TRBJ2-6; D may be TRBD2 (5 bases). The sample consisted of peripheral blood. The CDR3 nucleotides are TGTGCCACCAGCAGAGACGAGGGCTCTGGGGCCAACGTCCTGACTTTC. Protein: CATSRDEGSGANVLTF.